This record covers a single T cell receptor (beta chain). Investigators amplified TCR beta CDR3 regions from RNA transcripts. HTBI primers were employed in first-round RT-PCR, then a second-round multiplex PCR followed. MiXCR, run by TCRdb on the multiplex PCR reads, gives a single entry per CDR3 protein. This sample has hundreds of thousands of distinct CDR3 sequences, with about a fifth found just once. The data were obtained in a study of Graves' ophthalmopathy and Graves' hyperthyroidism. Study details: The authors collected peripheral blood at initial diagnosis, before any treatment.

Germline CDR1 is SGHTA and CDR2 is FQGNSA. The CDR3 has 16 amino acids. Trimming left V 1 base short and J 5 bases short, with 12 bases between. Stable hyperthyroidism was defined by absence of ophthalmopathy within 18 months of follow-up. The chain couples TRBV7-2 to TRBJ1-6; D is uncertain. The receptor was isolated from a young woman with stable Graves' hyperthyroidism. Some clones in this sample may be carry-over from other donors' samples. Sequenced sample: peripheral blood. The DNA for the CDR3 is TGTGCCAGCAGCTTAGAAGAGTCCGTAGATAATTCACCCCTCCACTTT. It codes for CASSLEESVDNSPLHF.